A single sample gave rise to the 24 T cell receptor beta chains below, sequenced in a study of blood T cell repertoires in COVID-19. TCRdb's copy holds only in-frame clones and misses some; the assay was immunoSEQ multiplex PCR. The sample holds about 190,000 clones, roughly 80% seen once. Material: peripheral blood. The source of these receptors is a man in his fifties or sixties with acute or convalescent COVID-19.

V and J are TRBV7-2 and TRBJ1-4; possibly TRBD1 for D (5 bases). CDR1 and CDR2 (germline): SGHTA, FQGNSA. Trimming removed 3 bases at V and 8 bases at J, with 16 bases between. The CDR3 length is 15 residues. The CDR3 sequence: CASSFSISGGEKLFF. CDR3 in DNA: TGTGCCAGCAGCTTTTCCATTTCGGGGGGAGAAAAACTGTTTTTT.

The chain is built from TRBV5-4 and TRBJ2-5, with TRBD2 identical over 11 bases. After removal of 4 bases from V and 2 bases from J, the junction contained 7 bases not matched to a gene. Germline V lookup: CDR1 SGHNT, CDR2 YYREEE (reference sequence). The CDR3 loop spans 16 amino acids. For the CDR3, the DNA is TGTGCCAGCAGCCACGGGACTAGCGGAAGACAAGAGACCCAGTACTTC. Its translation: CASSHGTSGRQETQYF.

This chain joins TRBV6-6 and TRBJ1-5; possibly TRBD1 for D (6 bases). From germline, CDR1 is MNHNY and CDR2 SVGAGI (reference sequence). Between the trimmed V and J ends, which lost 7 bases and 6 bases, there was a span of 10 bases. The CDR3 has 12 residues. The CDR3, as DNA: TGTGCCAGCATGCAGGGGAGTCAGCCCCAGCATTTT. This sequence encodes CASMQGSQPQHF.

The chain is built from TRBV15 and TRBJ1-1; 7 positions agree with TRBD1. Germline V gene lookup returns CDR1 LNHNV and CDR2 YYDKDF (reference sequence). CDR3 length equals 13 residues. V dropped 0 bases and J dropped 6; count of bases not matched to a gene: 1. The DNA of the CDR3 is TGTGCCACCAGCAGAGATCAGGGGGCTGAAGCTTTCTTT. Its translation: CATSRDQGAEAFF.

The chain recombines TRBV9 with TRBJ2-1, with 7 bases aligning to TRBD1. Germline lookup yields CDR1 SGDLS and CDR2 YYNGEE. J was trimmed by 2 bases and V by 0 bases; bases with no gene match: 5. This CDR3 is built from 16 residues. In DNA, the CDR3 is TGTGCCAGCAGCGTAGAGGGGGCGGGCCCCTACAATGAGCAGTTCTTC. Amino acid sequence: CASSVEGAGPYNEQFF.

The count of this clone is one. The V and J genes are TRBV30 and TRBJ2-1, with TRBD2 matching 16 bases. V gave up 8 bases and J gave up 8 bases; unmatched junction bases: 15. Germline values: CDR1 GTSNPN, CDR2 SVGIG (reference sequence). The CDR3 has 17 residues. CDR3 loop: CAPPGLAGGPRGYEQFF. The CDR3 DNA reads TGTGCCCCTCCGGGACTAGCGGGGGGGCCGAGGGGTTATGAGCAGTTCTTC.

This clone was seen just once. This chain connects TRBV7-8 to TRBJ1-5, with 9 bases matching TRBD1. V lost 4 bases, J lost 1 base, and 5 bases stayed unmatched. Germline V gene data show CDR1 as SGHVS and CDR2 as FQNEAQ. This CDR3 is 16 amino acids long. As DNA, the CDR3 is TGTGCCAGCAGCTCTCTGACAGGGGGGAGCAATCAGCCCCAGCATTTT. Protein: CASSSLTGGSNQPQHF.

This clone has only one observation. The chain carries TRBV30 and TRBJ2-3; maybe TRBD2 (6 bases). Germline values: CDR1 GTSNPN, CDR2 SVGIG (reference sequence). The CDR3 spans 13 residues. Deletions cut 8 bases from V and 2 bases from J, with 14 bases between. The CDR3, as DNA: TGTGCCGCGCGGCGGGGAATCACAGATACGCAGTATTTT. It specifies CAARRGITDTQYF. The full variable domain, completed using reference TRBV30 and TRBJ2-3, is SQTIHQWPATLVQPVGSPLSLECTVEGTSNPNLYWYRQAAGRGLQLLFYSVGIGQISSEVPQNLSASRPQDRQFILSSKKLLLSDSGFYLCAARRGITDTQYFGPGTRLTVL.

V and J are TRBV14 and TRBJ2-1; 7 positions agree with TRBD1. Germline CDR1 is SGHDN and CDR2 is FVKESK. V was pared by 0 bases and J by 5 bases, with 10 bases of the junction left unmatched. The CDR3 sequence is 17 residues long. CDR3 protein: CASSQDPDRRKNNEQFF. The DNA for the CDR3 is TGTGCCAGCAGCCAAGACCCGGACAGGCGGAAGAACAATGAGCAGTTCTTC.

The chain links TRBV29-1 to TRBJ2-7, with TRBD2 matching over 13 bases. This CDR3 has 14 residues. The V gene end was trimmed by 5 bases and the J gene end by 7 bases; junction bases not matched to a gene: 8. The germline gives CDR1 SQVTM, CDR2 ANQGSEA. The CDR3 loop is CSVSTSGGYGEQYF. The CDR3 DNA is TGCAGCGTTTCGACTAGCGGGGGGTACGGGGAGCAGTACTTC.

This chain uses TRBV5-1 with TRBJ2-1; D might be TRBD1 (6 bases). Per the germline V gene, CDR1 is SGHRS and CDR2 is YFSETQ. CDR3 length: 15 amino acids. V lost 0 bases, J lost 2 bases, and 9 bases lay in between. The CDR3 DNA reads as TGCGCCAGCAGCTTGGGTGGGGGCACCTACAATGAGCAGTTCTTC. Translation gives CASSLGGGTYNEQFF.

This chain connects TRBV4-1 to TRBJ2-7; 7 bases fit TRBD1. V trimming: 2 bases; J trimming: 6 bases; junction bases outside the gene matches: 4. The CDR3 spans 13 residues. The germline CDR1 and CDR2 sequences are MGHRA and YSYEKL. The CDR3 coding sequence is TGCGCCAGCAGCCAATTGCCAGGGGGCGAGCAGTACTTC. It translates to CASSQLPGGEQYF.

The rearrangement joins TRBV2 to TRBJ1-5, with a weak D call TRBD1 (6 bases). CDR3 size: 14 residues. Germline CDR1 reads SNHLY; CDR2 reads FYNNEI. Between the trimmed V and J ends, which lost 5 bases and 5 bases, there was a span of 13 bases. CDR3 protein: CASSRLDRYQPQHF. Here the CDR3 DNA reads TGTGCCAGCAGTAGACTCGACAGGTATCAGCCCCAGCATTTT.

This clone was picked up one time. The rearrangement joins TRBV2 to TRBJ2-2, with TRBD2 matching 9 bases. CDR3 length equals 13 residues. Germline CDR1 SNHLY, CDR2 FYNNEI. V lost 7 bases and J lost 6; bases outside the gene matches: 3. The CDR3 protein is CASMGLAAGELFF. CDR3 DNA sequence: TGTGCCAGCATGGGACTAGCTGCCGGGGAGCTGTTTTTT.

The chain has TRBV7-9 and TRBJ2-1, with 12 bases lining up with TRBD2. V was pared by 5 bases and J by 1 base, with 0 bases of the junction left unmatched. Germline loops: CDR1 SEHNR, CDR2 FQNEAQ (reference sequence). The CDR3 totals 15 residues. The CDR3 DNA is TGTGCCAGCAGCGGGACTAGCGGGTCCTACAATGAGCAGTTCTTC. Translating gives CASSGTSGSYNEQFF.

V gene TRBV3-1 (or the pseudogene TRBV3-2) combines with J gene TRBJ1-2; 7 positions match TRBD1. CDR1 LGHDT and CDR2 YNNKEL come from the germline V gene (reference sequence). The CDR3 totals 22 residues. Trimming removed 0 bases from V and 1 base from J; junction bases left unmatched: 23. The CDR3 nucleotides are TGTGCCAGCAGCCAAGATTCGGGCAGGGGAACTTTCTTAAGGGGGCTTAACTATGGCTACACCTTC. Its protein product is CASSQDSGRGTFLRGLNYGYTF.

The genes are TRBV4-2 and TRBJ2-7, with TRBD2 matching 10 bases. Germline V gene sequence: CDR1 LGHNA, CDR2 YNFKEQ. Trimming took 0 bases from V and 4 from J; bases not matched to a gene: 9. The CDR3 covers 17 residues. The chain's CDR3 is CASSQDPSGGRGYEQYF. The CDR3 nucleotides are TGTGCCAGCAGCCAAGACCCTAGCGGGGGCCGGGGGTACGAGCAGTACTTC.

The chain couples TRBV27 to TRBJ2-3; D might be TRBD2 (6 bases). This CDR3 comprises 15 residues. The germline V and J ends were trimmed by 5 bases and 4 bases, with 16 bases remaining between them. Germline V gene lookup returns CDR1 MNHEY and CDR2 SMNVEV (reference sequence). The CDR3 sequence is CASSLTSTPPDTQYF. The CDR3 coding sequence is TGTGCCAGCAGTCTTACTAGCACCCCCCCAGATACGCAGTATTTT.

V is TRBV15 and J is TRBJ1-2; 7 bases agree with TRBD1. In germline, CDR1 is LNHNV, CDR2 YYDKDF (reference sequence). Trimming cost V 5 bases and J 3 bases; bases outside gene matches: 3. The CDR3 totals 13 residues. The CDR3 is CATSDGTDYGYTF. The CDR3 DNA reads TGTGCCACCAGCGACGGGACAGACTATGGCTACACCTTC.

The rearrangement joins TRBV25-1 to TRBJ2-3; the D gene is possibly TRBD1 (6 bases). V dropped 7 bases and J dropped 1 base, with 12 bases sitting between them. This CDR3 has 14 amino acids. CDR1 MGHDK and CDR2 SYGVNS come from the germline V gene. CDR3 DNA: TGTGCCAGCACTGTGGGACATTGCACAGATACGCAGTATTTT. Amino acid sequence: CASTVGHCTDTQYF.

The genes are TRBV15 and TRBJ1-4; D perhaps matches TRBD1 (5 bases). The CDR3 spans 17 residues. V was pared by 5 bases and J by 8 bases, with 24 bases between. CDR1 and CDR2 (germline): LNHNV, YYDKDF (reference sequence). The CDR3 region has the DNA TGTGCCACCAGCGCAGGCCCGGGGGAAGGGGAGGGCGAAAAACTGTTTTTT. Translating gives CATSAGPGEGEGEKLFF.

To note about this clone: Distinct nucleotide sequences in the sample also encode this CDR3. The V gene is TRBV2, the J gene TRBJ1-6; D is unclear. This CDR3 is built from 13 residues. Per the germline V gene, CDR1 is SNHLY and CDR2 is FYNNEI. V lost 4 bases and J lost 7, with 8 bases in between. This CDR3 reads CASSVTVNSPLHF. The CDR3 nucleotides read TGTGCCAGCAGTGTTACAGTAAATTCACCCCTCCACTTT.

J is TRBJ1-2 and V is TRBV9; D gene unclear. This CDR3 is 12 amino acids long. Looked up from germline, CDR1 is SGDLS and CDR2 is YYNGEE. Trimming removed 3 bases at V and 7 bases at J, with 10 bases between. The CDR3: CASSAEIGGYTF. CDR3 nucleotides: TGTGCCAGCAGCGCCGAGATCGGTGGCTACACCTTC.

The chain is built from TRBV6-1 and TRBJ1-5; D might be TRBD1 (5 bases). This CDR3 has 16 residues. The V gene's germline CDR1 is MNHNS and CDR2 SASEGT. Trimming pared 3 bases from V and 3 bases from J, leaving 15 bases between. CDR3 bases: TGTGCCAGCAGTGAGCGGTTGGGGGGGATCAATCAGCCCCAGCATTTT. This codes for CASSERLGGINQPQHF.